What follows are 23 T cell receptor beta chains derived from one specimen sequenced in a study of blood T cell repertoires in COVID-19. Profiled with immunoSEQ multiplex PCR; TCRdb holds only in-frame clones, not every one. Here the sample spans 240,000 or so clones, approximately 85% being singletons. Sample: peripheral blood. The receptors shown here come from a woman in her 30s with acute or convalescent COVID-19.

J is TRBJ2-7 and V is TRBV6-5; a possible D gene is TRBD1 (5 bases). This CDR3 region has 13 residues. Trimming took off 7 bases at V and 0 bases at J, with 10 bases between the two ends. Germline V gene lookup returns CDR1 MNHEY and CDR2 SVGAGI. The CDR3 DNA sequence: TGTGCCAGCAATCACAGGAACTCCTACGAGCAGTACTTC. It encodes CASNHRNSYEQYF.

This sequence joins TRBV18 and TRBJ2-1, with TRBD2 matching 12 bases. The trim removed 3 bases at V and 6 bases at J, leaving 3 bases unmatched. Per the germline V gene, CDR1 is KGHSH and CDR2 is LQKENI. There are 15 residues in the CDR3. CDR3: CASSPVLAGGNEQFF. The CDR3 DNA follows: TGTGCCAGCTCACCGGTACTAGCGGGAGGCAATGAGCAGTTCTTC.

This clone was found a few times. CDR3 in DNA: TGTGCCTGGAGTGTACAGGGGACAGGGCGCCTGGCCCTCCACTTT. Encoded protein: CAWSVQGTGRLALHF. This chain connects TRBV30 to TRBJ1-6; 9 nucleotides line up with TRBD1. Germline trimming cut 0 bases from V and 14 bases from J; bases unmatched to any gene: 11. Germline assignment: CDR1 GTSNPN and CDR2 SVGIG (reference sequence). The CDR3 runs to 15 residues. Complete variable domain (other parts from reference TRBV30 and TRBJ1-6): SQTIHQWPATLVQPVGSPLSLECTVEGTSNPNLYWYRQAAGRGLQLLFYSVGIGQISSEVPQNLSASRPQDRQFILSSKKLLLSDSGFYLCAWSVQGTGRLALHFGNGTRLTVT.

In this sample, this clone turned up once. The chain joins TRBV6-5 to TRBJ1-3; unclear D gene. V gave up 6 bases and J gave up 0 bases, with 6 bases separating them. This CDR3 has 13 amino acids. Germline CDR1 MNHEY, CDR2 SVGAGI. The CDR3 DNA reads as TGTGCCAGCAGCCGCAGCTCTGGAAACACCATATATTTT. The encoded protein is CASSRSSGNTIYF.

CDR3: CASSSSAGWETEAFF. CDR3 DNA: TGTGCCAGCAGTTCATCAGCGGGCTGGGAGACTGAAGCTTTCTTT. The rearrangement uses TRBV25-1 and TRBJ1-1; D is unclear. The CDR3 is made up of 15 amino acids. Per the germline V gene, CDR1 is MGHDK and CDR2 is SYGVNS. V gave up 5 bases and J gave up 5 bases, with 18 bases separating them.

V gene TRBV5-1 combines with J gene TRBJ2-5; 8 nucleotides agree with TRBD1. The CDR3 sequence is 14 residues long. Germline trimming cut 2 bases from V and 3 bases from J; bases unmatched to any gene: 3. The germline V gene encodes CDR1 SGHRS and CDR2 YFSETQ. The CDR3 sequence: CASSFLTGEETQYF. The CDR3 DNA is TGCGCCAGCAGCTTCCTGACAGGGGAAGAGACCCAGTACTTC.

The CDR3 DNA reads TGTGCCACCAGCAGGGGACTAGCGGCAATGTACTTC. It yields the protein CATSRGLAAMYF. The V call is TRBV15, the J call TRBJ2-7, with TRBD2 identical over 11 bases. This CDR3 has 12 residues. The germline gives CDR1 LNHNV, CDR2 YYDKDF (reference sequence). The V and J ends lost 3 bases and 12 bases, in that order; junction bases with no gene match: 4.

The V call is TRBV6-1, the J call TRBJ2-7; tentative D call: TRBD2 (5 bases). Germline CDR1 reads MNHNS; CDR2 reads SASEGT. V lost 3 bases to trimming and J lost 1 base, with 10 bases between them. The CDR3 has 14 amino acids. This CDR3 is CASSDLAKSYEQYF. CDR3 bases: TGTGCCAGCAGTGACCTAGCCAAATCCTACGAGCAGTACTTC.

The chain is built from TRBV29-1 and TRBJ2-7; 7 nucleotides agree with TRBD1. CDR1 and CDR2 from the germline V gene are SQVTM and ANQGSEA. The V segment lost 7 bases and the J segment 5 bases; nucleotides outside the gene matches: 5. The CDR3 loop spans 11 amino acids. The CDR3: CSANRGHEQYF. The CDR3 region has the DNA TGCAGCGCAAACAGGGGCCACGAGCAGTACTTC.

The J gene is TRBJ2-1, the V gene TRBV10-3, with 9 bases matching TRBD2. Germline-derived CDR1 and CDR2 are ENHRY and SYGVKD. The CDR3 consists of 15 residues. With 3 bases clipped from V and 9 bases from J, the junction kept 9 bases outside the gene matches. In nucleotides, the CDR3 is TGTGCCATCAGTGAACTACTAGCGGGTAACAGTGAGCAGTTCTTC. Its translation: CAISELLAGNSEQFF.

This clone occurred many times. The chain combines TRBV4-3 with TRBJ2-5, with 8 bases that match TRBD2. Germline loops: CDR1 LGHNA, CDR2 YSLEER. V was clipped by 1 base and J by 4 bases; unmatched bases: 5. This CDR3 comprises 15 residues. CDR3: CASSQVRGGAETQYF. The CDR3 nucleotides are TGCGCCAGCAGCCAAGTTCGGGGGGGGGCAGAGACCCAGTACTTC.

The chain carries TRBV24-1 and TRBJ2-2; 7 nucleotides match TRBD1. Germline V gives CDR1 KGHDR, CDR2 SFDVKD. With 5 bases clipped from V and 7 bases from J, the junction kept 6 bases outside the gene matches. The CDR3 loop spans 14 amino acids. The CDR3 is CATSVDRESGELFF. The CDR3 DNA is TGTGCCACCAGTGTCGACAGGGAGAGCGGGGAGCTGTTTTTT.

The V and J genes are TRBV19 and TRBJ2-6; D ambiguous. Looked up from germline, CDR1 is LNHDA and CDR2 is SQIVND (reference sequence). Trimming shortened V by 4 bases and J by 3 bases, and 10 bases separated the two germline ends. The CDR3 spans 15 residues. The CDR3: CASSTLRGGANVLTF. Here the CDR3 DNA reads TGTGCCAGTAGTACCTTACGAGGTGGGGCCAACGTCCTGACTTTC.

J is TRBJ2-3 and V is TRBV6-1; the match to TRBD2 covers 7 bases. V trimming: 6 bases; J trimming: 5 bases; junction bases outside the gene matches: 11. The CDR3 spans 15 residues. Germline V gene sequence: CDR1 MNHNS, CDR2 SASEGT. CDR3 nucleotides: TGTGCCAGCAGAGAGGTGGGAGGGCCCGTAGATACGCAGTATTTT. Encoded protein: CASREVGGPVDTQYF.

This clone has a handful of counts. The chain links TRBV28 to TRBJ2-7; possible D gene TRBD1, 5 bases. This CDR3 is built from 13 residues. From germline, CDR1 is MDHEN and CDR2 SYDVKM. Trimming left V 7 bases short and J 0 bases short, with 10 bases between. The CDR3 protein is CASTLDSSYEQYF. Here the CDR3 DNA reads TGTGCCAGCACCCTTGACAGCTCCTACGAGCAGTACTTC.

The chain carries TRBV9 and TRBJ2-5; 15 nucleotides match TRBD2. Germline V CDR1 and CDR2: SGDLS, YYNGEE. The CDR3 runs 18 residues. J was trimmed by 4 bases and V by 4 bases; bases with no gene match: 11. CDR3 bases: TGTGCCAGCAGCTCCAAAGGGACTAGCGGGAGGCGTGCAGAGACCCAGTACTTC. Amino acid sequence: CASSSKGTSGRRAETQYF.

The V call is TRBV24-1, the J call TRBJ2-5, with 9 bases aligning to TRBD1. In germline, CDR1 is KGHDR, CDR2 SFDVKD. The CDR3 extends over 21 amino acids. V shed 2 bases and J 3 bases; nucleotides not matched to a gene: 21. CDR3 nucleotides: TGTGCCACCAGTGATTCTTCTCGGGGACAGGGTTTCGGTCGACCTAAAGAGACCCAGTACTTC. Protein: CATSDSSRGQGFGRPKETQYF.

This chain links TRBV19 with TRBJ2-2, with 15 positions matching TRBD2. This CDR3 has 18 residues. Looked up from germline, CDR1 is LNHDA and CDR2 is SQIVND (reference sequence). Unmatched junction bases numbered 8, after V lost 5 bases and J lost 4 bases. Written as DNA, the CDR3 is TGTGCCAGTAGTTTCGGACTAGCGGGAGGGCCCGTCACCGGGGAGCTGTTTTTT. Translation: CASSFGLAGGPVTGELFF.

The chain joins TRBV9 to TRBJ1-1; 7 bases align to TRBD1. The CDR3 spans 17 residues. CDR1 SGDLS and CDR2 YYNGEE come from the germline V gene. Losses at the gene ends were 3 bases for V and 3 bases for J; bases not matched to a gene: 14. The CDR3 sequence is CASSAQQGLGLDTEAFF. The CDR3, as DNA: TGTGCCAGCAGCGCTCAACAGGGGTTGGGCCTGGACACTGAAGCTTTCTTT.

The V gene is TRBV7-9, the J gene TRBJ2-1; no definite D call. Trimming shortened V by 5 bases and J by 7 bases, and 9 bases separated the two germline ends. The CDR3 loop spans 12 amino acids. The germline gives CDR1 SEHNR, CDR2 FQNEAQ (reference sequence). The CDR3 protein is CASSLYMNEQFF. The CDR3 DNA reads TGTGCCAGCAGCCTGTACATGAATGAGCAGTTCTTC. Full variable domain (missing parts from reference TRBV7-9 and TRBJ2-1): DTGVSQNPRHKITKRGQNVTFRCDPISEHNRLYWYRQTLGQGPEFLTYFQNEAQLEKSRLLSDRFSAERPKGSFSTLEIQRTEQGDSAMYLCASSLYMNEQFFGPGTRLTVL.

V is TRBV6-5 and J is TRBJ2-3; possibly TRBD1 for D (5 bases). This CDR3 region has 15 residues. The V end was cut by 5 bases, the J end by 5 bases, with 17 bases between. Per the germline V gene, CDR1 is MNHEY and CDR2 is SVGAGI. As DNA, the CDR3 is TGTGCCAGCAGTCCCTGGCAGGGCCGTCAAGATACGCAGTATTTT. Amino acid sequence: CASSPWQGRQDTQYF.

This chain joins TRBV30 and TRBJ2-7, with 9 bases that match TRBD2. The CDR3 sequence is 16 residues long. The germline gives CDR1 GTSNPN, CDR2 SVGIG (reference sequence). Trimming removed 0 bases from V and 6 bases from J; junction bases left unmatched: 12. The CDR3 DNA reads as TGTGCCTGGAGTGTACCGCTGGGCGGGAGGGCTCGCGAGCAGTACTTC. Encoded protein: CAWSVPLGGRAREQYF.

V is TRBV7-6 and J is TRBJ2-1; TRBD2 matches 11 bases. The J segment lost 8 bases and the V segment lost 4 bases, leaving 7 bases of the junction unmatched. This CDR3 comprises 15 residues. From germline, CDR1 is SGHVS and CDR2 FNYEAQ. CDR3 loop: CASSSLAGVAYEQFF. The CDR3 DNA follows: TGTGCCAGCAGCTCACTAGCGGGAGTCGCGTATGAGCAGTTCTTC.